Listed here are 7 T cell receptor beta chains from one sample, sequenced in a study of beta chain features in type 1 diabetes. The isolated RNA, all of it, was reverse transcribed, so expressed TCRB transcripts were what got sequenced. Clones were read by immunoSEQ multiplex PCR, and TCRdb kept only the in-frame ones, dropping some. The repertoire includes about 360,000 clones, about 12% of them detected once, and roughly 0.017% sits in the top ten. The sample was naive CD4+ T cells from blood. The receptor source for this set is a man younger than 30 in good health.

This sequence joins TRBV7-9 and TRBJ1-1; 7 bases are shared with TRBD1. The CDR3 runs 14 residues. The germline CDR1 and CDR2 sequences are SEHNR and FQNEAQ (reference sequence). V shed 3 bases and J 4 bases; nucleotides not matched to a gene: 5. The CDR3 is CASSFFQGGTEAFF. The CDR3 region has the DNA TGTGCCAGCAGCTTTTTTCAGGGGGGCACTGAAGCTTTCTTT.

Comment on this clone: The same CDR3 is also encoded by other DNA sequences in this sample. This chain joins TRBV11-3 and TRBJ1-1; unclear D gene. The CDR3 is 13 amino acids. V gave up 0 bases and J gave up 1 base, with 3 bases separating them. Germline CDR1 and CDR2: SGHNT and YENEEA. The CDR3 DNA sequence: TGTGCCAGCAGCTTAGACAGGAACACTGAAGCTTTCTTT. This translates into CASSLDRNTEAFF. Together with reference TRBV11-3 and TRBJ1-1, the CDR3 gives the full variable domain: EAGVVQSPRYKIIEKKQPVAFWCNPISGHNTLYWYLQNLGQGPELLIRYENEEAVDDSQLPKDRFSAERLKGVDSTLKIQPAELGDSAVYLCASSLDRNTEAFFGQGTRLTVV.

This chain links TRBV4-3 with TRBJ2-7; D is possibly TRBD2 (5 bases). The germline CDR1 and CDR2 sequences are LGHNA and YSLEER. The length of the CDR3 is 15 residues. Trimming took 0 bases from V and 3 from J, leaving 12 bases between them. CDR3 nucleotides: TGCGCCAGCAGCCAAGAAGAGGGATGGTTCTACGAGCAGTACTTC. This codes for CASSQEEGWFYEQYF.

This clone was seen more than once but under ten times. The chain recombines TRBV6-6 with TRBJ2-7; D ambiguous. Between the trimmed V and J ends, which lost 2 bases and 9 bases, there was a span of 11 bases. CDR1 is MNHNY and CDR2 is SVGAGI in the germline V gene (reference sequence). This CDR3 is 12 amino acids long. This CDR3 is CASSYTLTGQYF. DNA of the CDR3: TGTGCCAGCAGTTACACCCTCACCGGGCAGTACTTC.

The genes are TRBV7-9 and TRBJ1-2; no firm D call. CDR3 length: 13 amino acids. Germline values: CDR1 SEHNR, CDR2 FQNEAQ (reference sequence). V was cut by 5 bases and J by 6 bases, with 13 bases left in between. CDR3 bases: TGTGCCAGCAGCCCGTTGAGGGTGGATGGCTACACCTTC. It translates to CASSPLRVDGYTF.

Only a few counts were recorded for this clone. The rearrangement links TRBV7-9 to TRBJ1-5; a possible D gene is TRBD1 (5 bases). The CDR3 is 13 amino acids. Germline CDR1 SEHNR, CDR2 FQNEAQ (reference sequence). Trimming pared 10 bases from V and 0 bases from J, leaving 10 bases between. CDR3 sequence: CATTGYSNQPQHF. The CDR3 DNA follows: TGTGCCACCACAGGATATAGCAATCAGCCCCAGCATTTT.

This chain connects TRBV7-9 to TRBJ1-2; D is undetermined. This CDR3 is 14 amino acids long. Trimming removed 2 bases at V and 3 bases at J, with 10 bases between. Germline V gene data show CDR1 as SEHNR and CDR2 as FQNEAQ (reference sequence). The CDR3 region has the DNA TGTGCCAGCAGCTTATTTGGCGCGGACTATGGCTACACCTTC. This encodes CASSLFGADYGYTF.